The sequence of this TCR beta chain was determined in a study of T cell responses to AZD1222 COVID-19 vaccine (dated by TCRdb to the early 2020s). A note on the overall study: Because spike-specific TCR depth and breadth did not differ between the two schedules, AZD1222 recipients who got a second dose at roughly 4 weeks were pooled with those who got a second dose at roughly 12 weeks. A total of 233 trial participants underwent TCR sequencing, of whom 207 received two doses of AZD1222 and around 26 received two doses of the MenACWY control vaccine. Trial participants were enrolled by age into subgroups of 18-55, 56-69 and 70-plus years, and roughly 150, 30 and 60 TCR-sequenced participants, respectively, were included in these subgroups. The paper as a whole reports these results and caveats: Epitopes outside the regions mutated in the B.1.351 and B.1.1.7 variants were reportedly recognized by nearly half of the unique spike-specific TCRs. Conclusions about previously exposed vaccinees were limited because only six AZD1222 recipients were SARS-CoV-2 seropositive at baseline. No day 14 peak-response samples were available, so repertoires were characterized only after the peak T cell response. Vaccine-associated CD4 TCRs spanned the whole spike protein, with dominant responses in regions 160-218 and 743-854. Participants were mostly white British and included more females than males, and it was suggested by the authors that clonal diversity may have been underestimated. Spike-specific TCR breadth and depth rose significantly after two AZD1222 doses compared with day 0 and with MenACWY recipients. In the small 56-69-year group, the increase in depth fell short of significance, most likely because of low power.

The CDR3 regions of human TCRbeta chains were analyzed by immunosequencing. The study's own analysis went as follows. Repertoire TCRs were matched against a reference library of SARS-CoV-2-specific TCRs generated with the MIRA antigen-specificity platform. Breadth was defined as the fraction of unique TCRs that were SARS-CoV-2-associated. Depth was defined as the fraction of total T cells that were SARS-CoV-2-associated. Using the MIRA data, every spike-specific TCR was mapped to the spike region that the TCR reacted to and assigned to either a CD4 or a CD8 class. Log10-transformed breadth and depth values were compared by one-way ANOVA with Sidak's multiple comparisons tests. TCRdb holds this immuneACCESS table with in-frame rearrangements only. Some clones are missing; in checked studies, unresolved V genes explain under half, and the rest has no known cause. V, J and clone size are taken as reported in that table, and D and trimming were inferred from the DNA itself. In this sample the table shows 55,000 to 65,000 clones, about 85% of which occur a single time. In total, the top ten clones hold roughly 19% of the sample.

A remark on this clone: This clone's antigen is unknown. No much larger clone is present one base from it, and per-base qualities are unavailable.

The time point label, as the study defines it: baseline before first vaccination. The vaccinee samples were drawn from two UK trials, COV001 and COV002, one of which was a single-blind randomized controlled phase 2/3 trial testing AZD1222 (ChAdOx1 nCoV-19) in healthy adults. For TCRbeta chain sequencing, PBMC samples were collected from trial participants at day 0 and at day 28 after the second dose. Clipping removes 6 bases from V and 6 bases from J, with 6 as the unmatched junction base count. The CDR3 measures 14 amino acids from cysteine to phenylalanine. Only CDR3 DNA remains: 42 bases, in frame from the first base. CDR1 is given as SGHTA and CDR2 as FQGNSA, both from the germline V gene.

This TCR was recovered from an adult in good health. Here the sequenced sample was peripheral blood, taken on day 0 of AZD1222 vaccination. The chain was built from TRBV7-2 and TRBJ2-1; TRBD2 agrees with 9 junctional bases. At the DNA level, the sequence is TGTGCCAGCAGGGGCGGGGGGGCGTCCAATGAGCAGTTCTTC. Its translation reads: CASRGGGASNEQFF.